Below are 2 T cell receptor beta chains sequenced from a single sample in a study of neurological immune-mediated disorders. MiXCR, run by TCRdb on the 5' RACE reads, gives a single entry per CDR3 protein. The top ten clones hold roughly 2% of a sample with roughly 43,000 distinct CDR3 sequences, about 1.8% of them seen once. Sequencing was done on a sample of PBMCs. The receptors originated from a woman between 40 and 50 years old with multiple sclerosis.

This clonotype was detected ten times or more. The chain carries TRBV12-3 or TRBV12-4 and TRBJ1-5; D is perhaps TRBD1 (5 bases). V was pared by 5 bases and J by 4 bases, with 12 bases between. There are 14 residues in the CDR3. The CDR3 sequence: CASSPQGLNQPQHF. As DNA, the CDR3 is TGTGCCAGCAGTCCCCAGGGACTTAATCAGCCCCAGCATTTT.

This clonotype was seen a handful of times. CDR3 sequence: CAISRTGPNYGYTF. The CDR3 DNA reads as TGTGCCATCAGCCGGACAGGCCCAAACTATGGCTACACCTTC. V gene TRBV10-3 combines with J gene TRBJ1-2; TRBD1 aligns across 7 bases. Germline trimming cut 6 bases from V and 2 bases from J; bases unmatched to any gene: 6. The CDR3 length is 14 residues. Germline lookup yields CDR1 ENHRY and CDR2 SYGVKD.